This TCR beta chain was retrieved from a study of blood T cell repertoires in COVID-19. In the study overall: Samples taken during acute and convalescent COVID-19 were collected in the United States, Italy and Spain.

The method was immunoSEQ multiplex PCR; TCRdb's version includes in-frame clones alone and lacks a portion of them. Of 180,000 or so clones in the sample, roughly 79% are singletons; the top ten hold 6.9%. V lost 10 bases to trimming and J lost 3 bases; unmatched junction nucleotides: 10. The CDR3 consists of 15 residues. CDR1 is KGHDR and CDR2 is SFDVKD in the germline V gene. Sample: peripheral blood. The chain is built from TRBV24-1 and TRBJ2-1, with 8 bases fitting TRBD1. The source of this sequence is a human donor with acute or convalescent COVID-19. The donor label of this sample is uncertain. The CDR3 sequence: CATRGAGGDYNEQFF. The CDR3 DNA reads as TGTGCCACTAGGGGCGCAGGGGGCGACTACAATGAGCAGTTCTTC.